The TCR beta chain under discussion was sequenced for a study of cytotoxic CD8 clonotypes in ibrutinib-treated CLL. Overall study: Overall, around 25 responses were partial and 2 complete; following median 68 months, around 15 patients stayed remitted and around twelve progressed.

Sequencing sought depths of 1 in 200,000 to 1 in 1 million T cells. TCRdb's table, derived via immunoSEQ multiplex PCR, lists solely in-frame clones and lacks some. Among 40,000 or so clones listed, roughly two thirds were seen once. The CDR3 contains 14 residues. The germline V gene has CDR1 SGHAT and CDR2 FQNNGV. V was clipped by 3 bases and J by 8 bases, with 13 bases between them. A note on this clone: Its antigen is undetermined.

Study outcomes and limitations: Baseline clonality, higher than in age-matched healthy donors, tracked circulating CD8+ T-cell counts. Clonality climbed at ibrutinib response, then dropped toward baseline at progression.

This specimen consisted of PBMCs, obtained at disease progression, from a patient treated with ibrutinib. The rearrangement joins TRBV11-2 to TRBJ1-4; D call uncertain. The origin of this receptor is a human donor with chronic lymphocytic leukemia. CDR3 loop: CASSFEGLAEKLFF. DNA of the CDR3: TGTGCCAGCAGCTTTGAGGGCTTAGCGGAAAAACTGTTTTTT. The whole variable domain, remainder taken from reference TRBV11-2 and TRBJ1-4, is EAGVAQSPRYKIIEKRQSVAFWCNPISGHATLYWYQQILGQGPKLLIQFQNNGVVDDSQLPKDRFSAERLKGVDSTLKIQPAKLEDSAVYLCASSFEGLAEKLFFGSGTQLSVL.